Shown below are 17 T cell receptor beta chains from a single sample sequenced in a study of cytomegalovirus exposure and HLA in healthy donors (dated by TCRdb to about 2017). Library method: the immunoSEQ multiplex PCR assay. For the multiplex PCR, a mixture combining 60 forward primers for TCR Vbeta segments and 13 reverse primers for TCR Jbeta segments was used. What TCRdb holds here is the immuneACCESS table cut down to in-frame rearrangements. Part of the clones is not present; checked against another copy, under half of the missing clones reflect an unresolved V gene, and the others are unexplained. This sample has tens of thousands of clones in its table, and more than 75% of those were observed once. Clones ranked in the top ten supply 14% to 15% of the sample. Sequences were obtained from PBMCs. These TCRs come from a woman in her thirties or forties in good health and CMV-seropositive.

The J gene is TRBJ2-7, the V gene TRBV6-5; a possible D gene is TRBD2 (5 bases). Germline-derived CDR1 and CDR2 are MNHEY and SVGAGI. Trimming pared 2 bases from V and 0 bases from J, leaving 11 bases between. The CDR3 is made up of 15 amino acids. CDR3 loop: CASSYDGLHSYEQYF. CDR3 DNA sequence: TGTGCCAGCAGTTACGACGGACTGCACTCCTACGAGCAGTACTTC.

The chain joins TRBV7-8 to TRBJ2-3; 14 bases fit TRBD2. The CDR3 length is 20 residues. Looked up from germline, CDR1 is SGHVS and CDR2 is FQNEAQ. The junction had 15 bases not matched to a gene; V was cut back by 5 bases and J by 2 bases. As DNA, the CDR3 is TGTGCCAGCAGCCCCCGAGGGGGACTAGCGGGAGTTGGAAACACAGATACGCAGTATTTT. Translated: CASSPRGGLAGVGNTDTQYF.

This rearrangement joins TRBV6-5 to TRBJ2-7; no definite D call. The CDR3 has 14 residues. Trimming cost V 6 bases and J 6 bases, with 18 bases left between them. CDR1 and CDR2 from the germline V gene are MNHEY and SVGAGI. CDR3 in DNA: TGTGCCAGCAGATCCGAACGAGGCATGTCCGAGCAGTACTTC. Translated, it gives CASRSERGMSEQYF.

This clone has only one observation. The CDR3 is CASSSGQGLSPLHF. The CDR3 bases are TGTGCCAGCAGCTCGGGACAGGGGCTTTCACCCCTCCACTTT. This chain joins TRBV7-2 and TRBJ1-6; 10 nucleotides line up with TRBD1. The CDR3 length is 14 residues. After removal of 4 bases from V and 9 bases from J, the junction contained 3 bases not matched to a gene. Germline CDR1 reads SGHTA; CDR2 reads FQGNSA.

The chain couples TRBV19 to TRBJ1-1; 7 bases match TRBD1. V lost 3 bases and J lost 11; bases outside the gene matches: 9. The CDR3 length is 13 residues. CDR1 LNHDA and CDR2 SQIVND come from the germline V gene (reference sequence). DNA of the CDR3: TGTGCCAGTAGTATGGTCCAGGGGGAATGGGCTTTCTTT. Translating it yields CASSMVQGEWAFF. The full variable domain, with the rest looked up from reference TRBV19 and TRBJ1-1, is DGGITQSPKYLFRKEGQNVTLSCEQNLNHDAMYWYRQDPGQGLRLIYYSQIVNDFQKGDIAEGYSVSREKKESFPLTVTSAQKNPTAFYLCASSMVQGEWAFFGQGTRLTVV.

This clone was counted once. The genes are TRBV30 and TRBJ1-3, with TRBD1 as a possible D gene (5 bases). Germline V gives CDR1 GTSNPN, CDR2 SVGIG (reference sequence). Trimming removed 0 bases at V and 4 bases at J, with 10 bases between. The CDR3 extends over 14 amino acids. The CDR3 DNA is TGTGCCTGGAGTGTAACTGGGGCCGGAAACACCATATATTTT. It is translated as CAWSVTGAGNTIYF.

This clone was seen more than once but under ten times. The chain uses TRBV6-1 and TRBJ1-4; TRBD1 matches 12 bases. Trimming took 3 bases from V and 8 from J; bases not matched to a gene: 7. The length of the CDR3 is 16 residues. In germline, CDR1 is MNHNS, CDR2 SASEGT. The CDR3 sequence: CASSDEGTGGREKLFF. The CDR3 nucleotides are TGTGCCAGCAGTGACGAGGGGACAGGGGGCAGGGAAAAACTGTTTTTT.

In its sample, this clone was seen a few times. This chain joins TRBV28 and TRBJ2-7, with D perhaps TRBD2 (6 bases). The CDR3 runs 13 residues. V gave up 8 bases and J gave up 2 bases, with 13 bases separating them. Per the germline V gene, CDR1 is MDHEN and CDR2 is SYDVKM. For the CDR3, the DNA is TGTGCCAGCGGGGGGACTCCAACCTACGAGCAGTACTTC. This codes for CASGGTPTYEQYF.

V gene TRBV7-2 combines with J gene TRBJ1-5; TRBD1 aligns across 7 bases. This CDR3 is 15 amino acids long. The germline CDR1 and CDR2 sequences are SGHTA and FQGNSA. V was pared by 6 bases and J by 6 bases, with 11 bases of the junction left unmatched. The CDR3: CASSSDREEGQPQHF. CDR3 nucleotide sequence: TGTGCCAGCAGTTCCGACAGGGAAGAGGGTCAGCCCCAGCATTTT.

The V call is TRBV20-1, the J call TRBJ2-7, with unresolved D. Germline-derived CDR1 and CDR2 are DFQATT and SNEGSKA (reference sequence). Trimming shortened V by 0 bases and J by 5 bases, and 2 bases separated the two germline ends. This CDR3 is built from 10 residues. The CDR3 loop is CSARDNEQYF. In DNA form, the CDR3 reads TGCAGTGCTAGAGATAACGAGCAGTACTTC.

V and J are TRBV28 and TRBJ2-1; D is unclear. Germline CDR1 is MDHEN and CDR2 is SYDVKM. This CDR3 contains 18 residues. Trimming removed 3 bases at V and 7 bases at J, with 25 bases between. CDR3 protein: CASSLTHSLLAGRNEQFF. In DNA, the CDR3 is TGTGCCAGCAGTTTGACCCATTCGCTCCTGGCAGGTCGAAATGAGCAGTTCTTC.

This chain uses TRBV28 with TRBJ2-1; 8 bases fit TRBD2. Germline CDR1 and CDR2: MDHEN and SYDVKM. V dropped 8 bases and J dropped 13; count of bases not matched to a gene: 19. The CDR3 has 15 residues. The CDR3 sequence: CASGGAGARPPGQFF. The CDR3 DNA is TGTGCCAGCGGAGGAGCGGGAGCCAGGCCCCCTGGACAGTTCTTC.

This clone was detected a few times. The CDR3 here is CASSPEMRNEQFF. The CDR3 DNA reads as TGTGCCAGCAGCCCCGAAATGAGGAATGAGCAGTTCTTC. The chain recombines TRBV5-4 with TRBJ2-1; no clear D. Germline V gene lookup returns CDR1 SGHNT and CDR2 YYREEE (reference sequence). Between the trimmed V and J ends, which lost 4 bases and 7 bases, there was a span of 12 bases. This CDR3 spans 13 amino acids.

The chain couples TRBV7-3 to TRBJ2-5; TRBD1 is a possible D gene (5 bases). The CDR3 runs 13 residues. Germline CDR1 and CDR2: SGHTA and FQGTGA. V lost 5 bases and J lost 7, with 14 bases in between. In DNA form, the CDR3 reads TGTGCCAGCAGCCAATCTACCCAGGGGACCCAGTACTTC. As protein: CASSQSTQGTQYF.

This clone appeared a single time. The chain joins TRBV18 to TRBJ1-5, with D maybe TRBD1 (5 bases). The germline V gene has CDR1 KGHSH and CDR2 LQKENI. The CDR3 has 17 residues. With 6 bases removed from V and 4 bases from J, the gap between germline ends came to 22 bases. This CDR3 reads CASSRQPGEKGNQPQHF. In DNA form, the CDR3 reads TGTGCCAGCTCTCGCCAGCCGGGGGAAAAGGGGAATCAGCCCCAGCATTTT.

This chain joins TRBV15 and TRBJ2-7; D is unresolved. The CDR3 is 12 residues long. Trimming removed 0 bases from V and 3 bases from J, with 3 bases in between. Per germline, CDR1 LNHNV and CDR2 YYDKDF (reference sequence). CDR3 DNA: TGTGCCACCAGCAGAGACGGCTACGAGCAGTACTTC. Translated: CATSRDGYEQYF.

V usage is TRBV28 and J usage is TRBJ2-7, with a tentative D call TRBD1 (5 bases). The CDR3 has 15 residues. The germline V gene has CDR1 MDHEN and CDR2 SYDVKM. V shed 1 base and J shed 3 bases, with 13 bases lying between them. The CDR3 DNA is TGTGCCAGCAGTTTATCTGGATTCGACAGCTACGAGCAGTACTTC. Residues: CASSLSGFDSYEQYF.